The clone carrying this TCR beta chain appeared once. TCRdb keeps only in-frame clones here, not all; method: immunoSEQ multiplex PCR. The sample shows 550,000 to 850,000 clones, roughly 70% of them seen only once. This entry is derived from a study of shared clonotypes between healthy human individuals. The germline V and J ends were trimmed by 4 bases and 6 bases, with 8 bases remaining between them. Germline V gene sequence: CDR1 MGHDK, CDR2 SYGVNS. The CDR3 loop spans 12 amino acids. Sequences were obtained from memory CD4+ T cells sorted from blood. As for subset: CD45RA-negative fraction. V gene TRBV25-1 combines with J gene TRBJ2-3; D is unresolved. The sequence came from a woman aged 30 to 39 in good health. The CDR3 here is CASSAYVDTQYF. CDR3 sequence (DNA): TGTGCCAGCAGTGCTTATGTGGATACGCAGTATTTT. The full variable domain, in which reference TRBV25-1 and TRBJ2-3 provide the parts outside the CDR3, is EADIYQTPRYLVIGTGKKITLECSQTMGHDKMYWYQQDPGMELHLIHYSYGVNSTEKGDLSSESTVSRIRTEHFPLTLESARPSHTSQYLCASSAYVDTQYFGPGTRLTVL.